This passage covers 32 T cell receptor beta chains from one sample sequenced in a study of T cell responses to AZD1222 COVID-19 vaccine. Sequencing used immunoSEQ multiplex PCR; TCRdb keeps in-frame clones, though not all of them. The sample lists approximately 97,000 clones, 84% seen once, with more than 15% in the top ten. The starting material was peripheral blood, obtained on day 0 of AZD1222 vaccination. These receptor sequences come from an adult in good health.

The chain combines TRBV7-3 with TRBJ1-1; 7 bases are a match to TRBD1. Trimming at V came to 5 bases and at J to 0 bases, leaving 3 bases not matched to a gene. The CDR3 length is 14 residues. Germline CDR1 and CDR2: SGHTA and FQGTGA. In DNA, the CDR3 is TGTGCCAGCAGCGCGACAGGGATGAACACTGAAGCTTTCTTT. This gives the protein CASSATGMNTEAFF.

The chain joins TRBV3-1 (or the pseudogene TRBV3-2) to TRBJ1-1; D ambiguous. The CDR3 is made up of 12 amino acids. V dropped 5 bases and J dropped 2 bases, with 6 bases sitting between them. From germline, CDR1 is LGHDT and CDR2 YNNKEL (reference sequence). The CDR3 protein is CASSTFNTEAFF. The CDR3 region has the DNA TGTGCCAGCAGCACTTTTAACACTGAAGCTTTCTTT.

The chain recombines TRBV19 with TRBJ1-1; D is ambiguous. The germline V gene has CDR1 LNHDA and CDR2 SQIVND (reference sequence). There are 14 residues in the CDR3. The V end was cut by 2 bases, the J end by 3 bases, with 10 bases between. This CDR3 is CASSITRGYTEAFF. The CDR3 DNA sequence: TGTGCCAGTAGTATAACTCGGGGTTACACTGAAGCTTTCTTT.

The rearrangement joins TRBV5-6 to TRBJ1-6; maybe TRBD1 (5 bases). V lost 4 bases, J lost 10 bases, and 15 bases lay in between. The CDR3 loop spans 14 amino acids. CDR1 is SGHDT, CDR2 YYEEEE, per germline. CDR3 coding DNA: TGTGCCAGCAGCGGACAACAGGCGGACTCACCCCTCCACTTT. Encoded protein: CASSGQQADSPLHF.

This chain connects TRBV7-9 to TRBJ1-2; D is ambiguous. Trimming stripped 6 bases from V and 5 bases from J, with 7 bases between. Per germline, CDR1 SEHNR and CDR2 FQNEAQ (reference sequence). The CDR3 loop spans 11 amino acids. CDR3 bases: TGTGCCAGCAGTCTCCAGTATGGCTACACCTTC. Its translation: CASSLQYGYTF.

V and J are TRBV28 and TRBJ2-3; D is possibly TRBD1 or TRBD2 (6 bases each). This CDR3 contains 16 residues. Germline V CDR1 and CDR2: MDHEN, SYDVKM. With 8 bases removed from V and 1 base from J, the gap between germline ends came to 19 bases. The CDR3 spells CASSGGVGGGTDTQYF. For the CDR3, the DNA is TGTGCCAGCTCCGGGGGCGTGGGAGGAGGCACAGATACGCAGTATTTT.

The chain carries TRBV11-2 and TRBJ2-7; 7 bases line up with TRBD1. Germline V gives CDR1 SGHAT, CDR2 FQNNGV. The CDR3 length is 15 residues. J gave up 3 bases and V 2 bases, and 7 bases lay outside the gene matches. The CDR3 is CASSLQTGQLYEQYF. The CDR3 bases are TGTGCCAGCAGCTTACAGACAGGGCAACTCTACGAGCAGTACTTC.

V gene TRBV2 combines with J gene TRBJ2-3, with D possibly matching TRBD1 (6 bases). V lost 11 bases, J lost 2 bases, and 17 bases lay in between. The CDR3 sequence is 14 residues long. The germline gives CDR1 SNHLY, CDR2 FYNNEI. The CDR3: CAGRDTDNTDTQYF. CDR3 in DNA: TGTGCCGGTCGGGACACTGACAACACAGATACGCAGTATTTT. Using reference TRBV2 and TRBJ2-3 for the parts outside the CDR3, the full variable domain is EPEVTQTPSHQVTQMGQEVILRCVPISNHLYFYWYRQILGQKVEFLVSFYNNEISEKSEIFDDQFSVERPDGSNFTLKIRSTKLEDSAMYFCAGRDTDNTDTQYFGPGTRLTVL.

V gene TRBV6-2 or TRBV6-3 combines with J gene TRBJ2-7; D perhaps matches TRBD2 (7 bases). CDR1 and CDR2 from the germline V gene are MNHEY and SVGEGT. CDR3 length: 17 residues. Between the trimmed V and J ends, which lost 5 bases and 3 bases, there was a span of 23 bases. CDR3 sequence: CASSRRDYRKGGYEQYF. The DNA of the CDR3 is TGTGCCAGCAGTCGCCGGGACTACAGAAAGGGGGGCTACGAGCAGTACTTC.

This chain links TRBV24-1 with TRBJ1-1; perhaps TRBD1 as D (5 bases). This CDR3 is built from 13 residues. Trimming cost V 5 bases and J 1 base, with 7 bases left between them. Per germline, CDR1 KGHDR and CDR2 SFDVKD. The CDR3 loop reads CATSGDGNTEAFF. For the CDR3, the DNA is TGTGCCACCAGTGGGGACGGGAACACTGAAGCTTTCTTT.

The genes are TRBV4-3 and TRBJ2-2; maybe TRBD2 (5 bases). Germline CDR1 reads LGHNA; CDR2 reads YSLEER. Between the trimmed V and J ends, which lost 0 bases and 4 bases, there was a span of 9 bases. The CDR3 covers 15 residues. CDR3 DNA sequence: TGCGCCAGCAGCCAAGAATCGGGGTCCACCGGGGAGCTGTTTTTT. Amino acids: CASSQESGSTGELFF.

The table lists this clone with a few counts. The gene calls are TRBV30 and TRBJ2-3; a weak D match, TRBD1 (6 bases). The CDR3 is made up of 13 amino acids. V lost 2 bases, J lost 3 bases, and 9 bases lay in between. Germline CDR1 and CDR2: GTSNPN and SVGIG (reference sequence). The CDR3 nucleotides are TGTGCCTGGAGTCGTAGGGGGACAGATACGCAGTATTTT. This encodes CAWSRRGTDTQYF.

This chain joins TRBV5-5 and TRBJ2-5; 12 bases map to TRBD1. CDR1 is SGHKS, CDR2 YYEKEE, per germline (reference sequence). The CDR3 sequence is 17 residues long. V was pared by 0 bases and J by 2 bases, with 5 bases of the junction left unmatched. The CDR3 loop is CASSLAGTGGPQETQYF. The CDR3 nucleotides read TGTGCCAGCAGCTTGGCAGGGACAGGGGGCCCGCAAGAGACCCAGTACTTC.

This clone has just one count. The V gene is TRBV6-1, the J gene TRBJ1-2; TRBD1 matches at 7 bases. Germline CDR1 is MNHNS and CDR2 is SASEGT. Losses at the gene ends were 1 base for V and 8 bases for J; bases not matched to a gene: 4. This CDR3 has 13 residues. CDR3 DNA sequence: TGTGCCAGCAGTGAAGAGGGGGCGCGAGGCTACACCTTC. Its protein product is CASSEEGARGYTF.

The chain recombines TRBV3-1 (or the pseudogene TRBV3-2) with TRBJ2-2; TRBD2 matches at 7 bases. V trimming: 0 bases; J trimming: 8 bases; junction bases outside the gene matches: 6. The germline gives CDR1 LGHDT, CDR2 YNNKEL (reference sequence). This CDR3 contains 15 residues. The CDR3 nucleotides read TGTGCCAGCAGCCAAGATACTAGCGTTTCTGGGGAGCTGTTTTTT. Its translation: CASSQDTSVSGELFF.

Within the sample, this clone is large (0.1 to 1%). V is TRBV9 and J is TRBJ1-2, with a weak D call TRBD1 (5 bases). This CDR3 is built from 14 residues. The germline CDR1 and CDR2 sequences are SGDLS and YYNGEE. Between the trimmed V and J ends, which lost 4 bases and 8 bases, there was a span of 18 bases. For the CDR3, the DNA is TGTGCCAGCAGCCCGACCCGGGGCCACCGGGGCTACACCTTC. Encoded protein: CASSPTRGHRGYTF.

The chain employs TRBV5-1 and TRBJ1-1; no firm D call. The CDR3 loop spans 14 amino acids. In germline, CDR1 is SGHRS, CDR2 YFSETQ. Trimming shortened V by 6 bases and J by 1 base, and 13 bases separated the two germline ends. The CDR3 DNA follows: TGCGCCAGCAAAAGGACGGTCCAGAACACTGAAGCTTTCTTT. Translated, it gives CASKRTVQNTEAFF.

There are a few counts of this clone. V usage is TRBV3-1 (or the pseudogene TRBV3-2) and J usage is TRBJ1-3; D might be TRBD1 (5 bases). The CDR3 extends over 14 amino acids. Germline V gives CDR1 LGHDT, CDR2 YNNKEL (reference sequence). Trimming shortened V by 6 bases and J by 3 bases, and 12 bases separated the two germline ends. CDR3 coding DNA: TGTGCCAGCAGGCCGTCAGGGTATGGAAACACCATATATTTT. It specifies CASRPSGYGNTIYF.

The genes are TRBV27 and TRBJ1-5, with 9 bases that match TRBD1. The J segment lost 8 bases and the V segment lost 5 bases, leaving 10 bases of the junction unmatched. This CDR3 spans 15 amino acids. In germline, CDR1 is MNHEY, CDR2 SMNVEV (reference sequence). In DNA form, the CDR3 reads TGTGCCAGCAGTATTACCGGGACAGGGCTGGAGCCCCAGCATTTT. Amino acids: CASSITGTGLEPQHF.

CDR3 in amino acids: CASSPPGGGGQPQHF. The CDR3 nucleotides are TGTGCCAGCAGTCCGCCCGGGGGTGGGGGTCAGCCCCAGCATTTT. This rearrangement joins TRBV28 to TRBJ1-5, with D possibly matching TRBD1 (5 bases). V lost 5 bases, J lost 6 bases, and 17 bases lay in between. The CDR3 runs 15 residues. Germline CDR1 reads MDHEN; CDR2 reads SYDVKM.

The J gene is TRBJ2-1, the V gene TRBV28; 9 bases map to TRBD2. The CDR3 sequence is 16 residues long. Germline lookup yields CDR1 MDHEN and CDR2 SYDVKM. V gave up 4 bases and J gave up 9 bases; unmatched junction bases: 13. The CDR3 bases are TGTGCCAGCAGTTCATCGGCTAGCGGGATGAGGGGTGAGCAGTTCTTC. This encodes CASSSSASGMRGEQFF. The complete variable domain, with remaining parts taken from reference TRBV28 and TRBJ2-1, reads DVKVTQSSRYLVKRTGEKVFLECVQDMDHENMFWYRQDPGLGLRLIYFSYDVKMKEKGDIPEGYSVSREKKERFSLILESASTNQTSMYLCASSSSASGMRGEQFFGPGTRLTVL.

The table lists this clone with a few counts. Other DNA sequences from this sample encode an identical CDR3 as well. V gene TRBV6-1 combines with J gene TRBJ1-2, with D perhaps matching TRBD1 (6 bases). The germline gives CDR1 MNHNS, CDR2 SASEGT. The CDR3 length is 13 residues. Trimming left V 3 bases short and J 3 bases short, with 8 bases between. In DNA, the CDR3 is TGTGCCAGCAGTGAGTCAGGGGACTATGGCTACACCTTC. Amino acids: CASSESGDYGYTF.

The J gene is TRBJ2-7, the V gene TRBV7-8; D may correspond to TRBD1 or TRBD2 (5 bases each). CDR3 length equals 14 residues. The ends were cut back, 3 bases at V and 2 bases at J, with 11 bases in the middle. Germline V CDR1 and CDR2: SGHVS, FQNEAQ. Written as DNA, the CDR3 is TGTGCCAGCAGCTTGAGGAGGACAACCTACGAGCAGTACGTC. It specifies CASSLRRTTYEQYV.

V and J are TRBV5-1 and TRBJ1-5, with TRBD1 as a possible D gene (6 bases). Trimming took off 4 bases at V and 3 bases at J, with 14 bases between the two ends. Germline lookup yields CDR1 SGHRS and CDR2 YFSETQ. This CDR3 is built from 15 residues. The CDR3 nucleotides are TGCGCCAGCAGCACGGCCGGACAGACCAATCAGCCCCAGCATTTT. Its protein is CASSTAGQTNQPQHF.

The gene calls are TRBV3-1 (or the pseudogene TRBV3-2) and TRBJ2-1; no clear D. Between the trimmed V and J ends, which lost 0 bases and 2 bases, there was a span of 8 bases. CDR1 and CDR2 (germline): LGHDT, YNNKEL (reference sequence). CDR3 length: 15 amino acids. The CDR3 sequence: CASSQDFGPYNEQFF. The CDR3 DNA sequence: TGTGCCAGCAGCCAAGACTTCGGGCCCTACAATGAGCAGTTCTTC.

The J gene is TRBJ2-1, the V gene TRBV28; TRBD1 is a possible D gene (6 bases). The V gene lost 5 bases and the J gene lost 2 bases, with 16 bases spanning the gap. The CDR3 has 16 residues. The germline V gene encodes CDR1 MDHEN and CDR2 SYDVKM. Written as DNA, the CDR3 is TGTGCCAGCAGTCTCTCCGACGGGACAACCTACAATGAGCAGTTCTTC. Encoded protein: CASSLSDGTTYNEQFF.

The rearrangement uses TRBV28 and TRBJ2-7; D perhaps matches TRBD2 (5 bases). The CDR3 is 16 residues long. Trimming shortened V by 3 bases and J by 0 bases, and 15 bases separated the two germline ends. The germline V gene encodes CDR1 MDHEN and CDR2 SYDVKM. The CDR3 sequence is CASSFPLWESSYEQYF. The CDR3 DNA reads as TGTGCCAGCAGTTTTCCCTTGTGGGAGAGCTCCTACGAGCAGTACTTC.

The V call is TRBV25-1, the J call TRBJ1-4; D is ambiguous. Germline V lookup: CDR1 MGHDK, CDR2 SYGVNS. The V end was cut by 8 bases, the J end by 8 bases, with 9 bases between. CDR3 length: 11 amino acids. DNA of the CDR3: TGTGCCAGCCAAATTGGAGAAAAACTGTTTTTT. Protein product: CASQIGEKLFF. Combining the CDR3 with reference TRBV25-1 and TRBJ1-4 gives the whole variable domain EADIYQTPRYLVIGTGKKITLECSQTMGHDKMYWYQQDPGMELHLIHYSYGVNSTEKGDLSSESTVSRIRTEHFPLTLESARPSHTSQYLCASQIGEKLFFGSGTQLSVL.

This clone was counted only a few times. The V and J genes are TRBV5-1 and TRBJ1-4; no clear D. Per germline, CDR1 SGHRS and CDR2 YFSETQ. The CDR3 spans 15 residues. The V end was cut by 7 bases, the J end by 0 bases, with 13 bases between. CDR3 coding DNA: TGCGCCAGCGCCTCGAATGGGGCAACTAATGAAAAACTGTTTTTT. Translating it yields CASASNGATNEKLFF.

This clone was recorded a few times. The rearrangement joins TRBV5-1 to TRBJ2-3, with 10 bases aligning to TRBD2. The CDR3 is made up of 16 amino acids. In germline, CDR1 is SGHRS, CDR2 YFSETQ. J was trimmed by 5 bases and V by 4 bases; bases with no gene match: 10. This CDR3 reads CASSRGTSGTLDTQYF. In DNA form, the CDR3 reads TGCGCCAGCAGCCGGGGCACTAGCGGGACATTAGATACGCAGTATTTT.

This clone showed up many times. The chain joins TRBV19 to TRBJ1-4, with 7 bases identical to TRBD1. CDR1 and CDR2 from the germline V gene are LNHDA and SQIVND (reference sequence). V lost 5 bases and J lost 7; bases outside the gene matches: 10. The CDR3 contains 15 residues. CDR3: CASSGADRVLEKLFF. The CDR3 DNA reads TGTGCCAGTAGTGGGGCCGACAGGGTCCTTGAAAAACTGTTTTTT.

This chain links TRBV3-1 (or the pseudogene TRBV3-2) with TRBJ2-1; no reliable D call. Trimming removed 6 bases from V and 6 bases from J, with 21 bases in between. CDR3 length: 16 amino acids. CDR1 LGHDT and CDR2 YNNKEL come from the germline V gene (reference sequence). The CDR3 nucleotides are TGTGCCAGCAGTCCGCCGTCCTTATTGACCAGCAATGAGCAGTTCTTC. This encodes CASSPPSLLTSNEQFF.